The rows below give T cell receptor beta chains drawn from one sample of a study of blood T cell repertoires in COVID-19. Libraries were prepared by immunoSEQ multiplex PCR; TCRdb keeps only in-frame clonotypes and omits some of them. Of some 150,000 clones listed, roughly 80% are singletons. Specimen: peripheral blood. Source of these receptors: a man aged 45-65 years with active or convalescent COVID-19. The CDR3 runs from the conserved cysteine through the conserved F or W. A D gene is named only where the DNA matches it firmly. Clone size, where shown, is once, few, many, or a class for clones that have expanded.

- TRBJ2-3 TRBV7-9 many CASSLQGGLTDTQYF TGTGCCAGCAGCTTACAGGGAGGACTCACAGATACGCAGTATTTT
TRBD1 TRBJ1-5 TRBV3-1/TRBV3-2 - CASSQGGQGSNQPQHF TGTGCCAGCAGCCAAGGGGGACAGGGTAGCAATCAGCCCCAGCATTTT
TRBD1 TRBJ1-6 TRBV5-1 - CASSFVNRGSPLHF TGCGCCAGCAGCTTCGTCAACAGGGGTTCACCCCTCCACTTT
TRBD2 TRBJ2-3 TRBV19 - CASRSGTSKDTQYF TGTGCCAGTCGATCCGGGACTAGCAAAGATACGCAGTATTTT
TRBD2 TRBJ2-5 TRBV27 - CASRGTRGGVKETQYF TGTGCCAGCAGGGGTACCCGGGGGGGCGTTAAAGAGACCCAGTACTTC
TRBD1 TRBJ2-3 TRBV2 - CASTQGRADTQYF TGTGCCAGCACACAGGGGCGGGCAGATACGCAGTATTTT
- TRBJ1-3 TRBV9 - CASSVKGDREAGNTIYF TGTGCCAGCAGCGTGAAGGGGGACCGGGAGGCGGGGAACACCATATATTTT
TRBD2 TRBJ2-5 TRBV19 - CASSIEASGTQETQYF TGTGCCAGTAGTATAGAGGCTAGCGGTACCCAAGAGACCCAGTACTTC
- TRBJ2-7 TRBV29-1 few CSVLLSSYEQYF TGCAGCGTTCTACTGAGCTCCTACGAGCAGTACTTC
TRBD2 TRBJ2-1 TRBV29-1 - CSVDRGGRGNEQFF TGCAGCGTTGATCGGGGTGGGAGGGGCAATGAGCAGTTCTTC
- TRBJ2-2 TRBV5-1 - CASSLSGTGELFF TGCGCCAGCAGCTTGTCGGGGACCGGGGAGCTGTTTTTT
TRBD1 TRBJ1-1 TRBV5-4 - CASSLGTGGLEEAFF TGTGCCAGCAGCTTGGGGACAGGAGGATTAGAAGAAGCTTTCTTT
- TRBJ2-2 TRBV6-6 once CASSPSRTGELFF TGTGCCAGCAGCCCAAGTCGGACCGGGGAGCTGTTTTTT
- TRBJ1-5 TRBV19 - CASSIAQGRGQPQHF TGTGCCAGTAGTATAGCCCAGGGGAGGGGTCAGCCCCAGCATTTT
TRBD1 TRBJ2-7 TRBV9 - CASSPTGTETYEQYF TGTGCCAGCAGCCCCACCGGGACAGAAACCTACGAGCAGTACTTC
TRBD1 TRBJ1-5 TRBV24-1 - CATSDAARGSNQPQHF TGTGCCACCAGTGATGCCGCCAGGGGGAGCAATCAGCCCCAGCATTTT
TRBD2 TRBJ2-1 TRBV7-3 - CASSPSSGRDFRNEQFF TGTGCCAGCAGCCCGTCTAGCGGGAGAGACTTTAGGAATGAGCAGTTCTTC
TRBD2 TRBJ2-7 TRBV5-1 - CASSLRGWASGSRSSYEQYF TGCGCCAGCAGCTTGAGGGGTTGGGCTAGCGGGAGTAGGAGCTCCTACGAGCAGTACTTC
- TRBJ2-1 TRBV29-1 once CSGLSPAPSYNEQFF TGCAGCGGCTTGAGTCCAGCGCCCTCCTACAATGAGCAGTTCTTC
TRBD1 TRBJ2-3 TRBV6-5 - CASRTGVSTDTQYF TGTGCCAGCAGAACAGGGGTTAGCACAGATACGCAGTATTTT
- TRBJ1-3 TRBV24-1 - CATSDLTLSQGSGNTIYF TGTGCCACCAGTGATTTAACACTTTCCCAGGGGTCTGGAAACACCATATATTTT
TRBD1 TRBJ1-5 TRBV28 - CASSSDQGAWGNQPQHF TGTGCCAGCAGTTCCGATCAGGGGGCTTGGGGCAATCAGCCCCAGCATTTT
TRBD2 TRBJ2-1 TRBV29-1 - CSVEGLAGESYNEQFF TGCAGCGTTGAAGGACTAGCGGGAGAGTCCTACAATGAGCAGTTCTTC
TRBD1 TRBJ1-3 TRBV7-2 once CASSTLTGSGNTIYF TGTGCCAGCAGCACCCTGACAGGGAGCGGAAACACCATATATTTT
TRBD2 TRBJ2-4 TRBV7-3 - CASSPPRGEQYF TGTGCCAGCAGCCCCCCCCGGGGGGAACAGTACTTC
TRBD2 TRBJ2-7 TRBV5-4 - CASSLGSGSDYEQYF TGTGCCAGCAGCTTGGGTAGCGGGAGCGACTACGAGCAGTACTTC
TRBD2 TRBJ2-7 TRBV27 - CASSPQVSGSDEQYF TGTGCCAGCAGTCCTCAGGTTAGCGGGAGCGACGAGCAGTACTTC
- TRBJ2-5 TRBV28 - CASSFQGQETQYF TGTGCCAGCAGTTTTCAGGGGCAAGAGACCCAGTACTTC